The 23 T cell receptor beta chains below come from one sample, sequenced in a study of T cells after yellow fever vaccination. TCRdb reprocessed the 5' RACE reads with MiXCR, giving one entry per CDR3 protein. The table has more than 90,000 distinct CDR3 sequences, 7.2% seen once. The source material was CD4+ T cells sorted from PBMCs, sampled around 45 days after the first yellow fever vaccination. The source of these receptors is a man between 18 and 29 years old who received the YFV17D yellow fever vaccine.

The V and J genes are TRBV5-6 and TRBJ2-7; a weak D match, TRBD1 (6 bases). The CDR3 has 13 residues. Germline-derived CDR1 and CDR2 are SGHDT and YYEEEE. The V and J ends lost 4 bases and 3 bases respectively, with 11 bases between them. CDR3 amino acids: CASSPGDNYEQYF. DNA for the CDR3: TGTGCCAGCAGCCCCGGGGACAACTACGAGCAGTACTTC.

Only a few counts were recorded for this clonotype. J is TRBJ2-7 and V is TRBV5-4; 7 bases fit TRBD1. J gave up 6 bases and V 5 bases, and 14 bases lay outside the gene matches. CDR3 size: 15 residues. Per germline, CDR1 SGHNT and CDR2 YYREEE (reference sequence). The CDR3 DNA reads TGTGCCAGCAGAGAATTCCCGGGACAGACAATCGAGCAGTACTTC. Translating gives CASREFPGQTIEQYF.

This clonotype was counted ten times or more. J is TRBJ1-1 and V is TRBV29-1; no reliable D call. With 1 base removed from V and 4 bases from J, the gap between germline ends came to 10 bases. Germline V CDR1 and CDR2: SQVTM, ANQGSEA. This CDR3 comprises 13 residues. This CDR3 is CSVEGGRGTEAFF. CDR3 bases: TGCAGCGTTGAAGGGGGTCGGGGCACTGAAGCTTTCTTT.

This clonotype was recorded only once. A much larger clone differs from this one at a single base, so this may be a read error. The chain recombines TRBV7-2 with TRBJ2-1, with 8 bases lining up with TRBD1. Judging by the DNA end, TRBJ2-7 fits better; the J call may be wrong. Germline CDR1 and CDR2: SGHTA and FQGNSA. This CDR3 contains 15 residues. CDR3 residues: CASTPGQGSYNEQYF. The CDR3 DNA reads TGTGCCAGCACCCCCGGACAGGGATCCTACAATGAGCAGTACTTC.

Regarding this clonotype: This sequence may be a read error, since a much larger clone differs from it by one base. In DNA form, the CDR3 reads TGTGCCAGCAGCCAAAGTGGCCGGGGGGGTGCCTACAATGAGCAGTTCTTC. This gives the protein CASSQSGRGGAYNEQFF. J is TRBJ2-1 and V is TRBV6-1; 8 bases fit TRBD2. This CDR3 is built from 17 residues. The trim removed 6 bases at V and 2 bases at J, leaving 12 bases unmatched. Germline V gives CDR1 MNHNS, CDR2 SASEGT.

This clonotype appeared many times. The V call is TRBV20-1, the J call TRBJ1-6; no clear D. This CDR3 has 14 amino acids. Germline V gene lookup returns CDR1 DFQATT and CDR2 SNEGSKA (reference sequence). Trimming stripped 1 base from V and 6 bases from J, with 10 bases between. The CDR3 is CSARVGGLNSPLHF. In nucleotides, the CDR3 is TGCAGTGCTAGAGTGGGAGGACTTAATTCACCCCTCCACTTT.

The chain links TRBV25-1 to TRBJ2-7, with 12 bases matching TRBD2. Germline CDR1 and CDR2: MGHDK and SYGVNS. The trim removed 2 bases at V and 0 bases at J, leaving 5 bases unmatched. This CDR3 region has 17 residues. Here the CDR3 reads CASSERPSGGGSYEQYF. The CDR3 coding sequence is TGTGCCAGCAGTGAACGTCCTAGCGGGGGGGGCTCCTACGAGCAGTACTTC.

There are many counts of this clonotype. This chain links TRBV7-6 with TRBJ1-1; D may be TRBD1 (6 bases). Germline CDR1 and CDR2: SGHVS and FNYEAQ. The V end lost 0 bases, the J end lost 7 bases, and 9 bases lay between the germline ends. The CDR3 is 13 residues long. The DNA for the CDR3 is TGTGCCAGCAGCTTAGCACAGGGATTTGAAGCTTTCTTT. Translating gives CASSLAQGFEAFF.

This clonotype showed up many times. Written as DNA, the CDR3 is TGTGCCAGCAGCTTCGGCACAGATACGCAGTATTTT. Encoded protein: CASSFGTDTQYF. The J gene is TRBJ2-3, the V gene TRBV11-3; D is uncertain. The CDR3 has 12 amino acids. The germline V and J ends were trimmed by 3 bases and 1 base, with 2 bases remaining between them. The germline gives CDR1 SGHNT, CDR2 YENEEA.

This clonotype was picked up many times. The V and J genes are TRBV5-1 and TRBJ2-3; weak D call: TRBD2 (5 bases). V was clipped by 2 bases and J by 6 bases, with 7 bases between them. The CDR3 consists of 12 residues. CDR1 SGHRS and CDR2 YFSETQ come from the germline V gene. The CDR3 DNA sequence: TGCGCCAGCAGCTTCCCGGGGGATACGCAGTATTTT. Its translation is CASSFPGDTQYF.

There are many counts of this clonotype. CDR3 residues: CASSQFGGQRAKNIQYF. The CDR3 coding sequence is TGCGCCAGCAGCCAGTTCGGTGGACAGAGGGCCAAAAACATTCAGTACTTC. The chain recombines TRBV4-3 with TRBJ2-4; possibly TRBD1 for D (6 bases). Germline V gene sequence: CDR1 LGHNA, CDR2 YSLEER. Trimming pared 3 bases from V and 1 base from J, leaving 16 bases between. This CDR3 comprises 17 residues.

This clonotype was counted ten times or more. The chain is built from TRBV4-3 and TRBJ2-3; TRBD2 might be the D (6 bases). CDR1 is LGHNA, CDR2 YSLEER, per germline. This CDR3 is built from 17 residues. V was pared by 0 bases and J by 1 base, with 14 bases between. CDR3 in DNA: TGCGCCAGCAGCCAAGACTTACCTGGAGGGGGCACAGATACGCAGTATTTT. Its translation is CASSQDLPGGGTDTQYF.

As regards this clonotype: Being one base from a much bigger clone, this may be a read error. The DNA for the CDR3 is TGTGCCAGCAGCTTGGGAGGCGGGGAGCATGAGCAGTTCTTC. As protein: CASSLGGGEHEQFF. This sequence joins TRBV5-6 and TRBJ2-1; weak D call: TRBD2 (6 bases). V was pared by 0 bases and J by 8 bases, with 12 bases between. The CDR3 consists of 14 residues. Germline V gene data show CDR1 as SGHDT and CDR2 as YYEEEE.

This clonotype was seen repeatedly, ten times or more. The CDR3 bases are TGTGCCAGCAGTTACATTGGGGGGAGAGGGGGGAAATTAGATACGCAGTATTTT. Its protein product is CASSYIGGRGGKLDTQYF. The rearrangement joins TRBV6-5 to TRBJ2-3; D is perhaps TRBD1 or TRBD2 (6 bases each). V was clipped by 2 bases and J by 5 bases, with 23 bases between them. The CDR3 is 18 residues long. Germline CDR1 reads MNHEY; CDR2 reads SVGAGI.

This clonotype was seen at least ten times. This chain joins TRBV4-1 and TRBJ2-5; 11 nucleotides align to TRBD2. Germline V lookup: CDR1 MGHRA, CDR2 YSYEKL. With 5 bases clipped from V and 2 bases from J, the junction kept 10 bases outside the gene matches. The length of the CDR3 is 17 residues. The DNA for the CDR3 is TGCGCCAGCAGCAAAAGACTAGCGGGGAATTTTCAAGAGACCCAGTACTTC. Translated, it gives CASSKRLAGNFQETQYF.

This clonotype was seen more than once but under ten times. V is TRBV6-5 and J is TRBJ1-5, with D perhaps TRBD1 (5 bases). Looked up from germline, CDR1 is MNHEY and CDR2 is SVGAGI. The CDR3 runs 14 residues. V dropped 4 bases and J dropped 9 bases, with 16 bases sitting between them. CDR3 nucleotide sequence: TGTGCCAGCAGTTCTACAGGTGGGGACCGGCCCCAGCATTTT. The encoded protein is CASSSTGGDRPQHF.

This clonotype came up many times. This chain joins TRBV20-1 and TRBJ1-2; a weak D match, TRBD1 (5 bases). V lost 0 bases and J 8 bases, leaving 16 bases between the germline ends. The V gene's germline CDR1 is DFQATT and CDR2 SNEGSKA (reference sequence). CDR3 length equals 14 residues. The CDR3 here is CSARETDSGIGYTF. The CDR3 coding sequence is TGCAGTGCTAGAGAGACCGATTCAGGGATCGGCTACACCTTC.

This clonotype occurred many times. V is TRBV6-1 and J is TRBJ2-3; TRBD1 might be the D (6 bases). The length of the CDR3 is 15 residues. Germline CDR1 reads MNHNS; CDR2 reads SASEGT. V was clipped by 10 bases and J by 2 bases, with 19 bases between them. CDR3 in DNA: TGTGCCACCACTCAGGGGCAGGGCTACACAGATACGCAGTATTTT. Protein sequence: CATTQGQGYTDTQYF.

The table lists this clonotype with a few counts. This rearrangement joins TRBV28 to TRBJ2-3, with D possibly matching TRBD1 (6 bases). Trimming stripped 5 bases from V and 7 bases from J, with 13 bases between. CDR1 and CDR2 (germline): MDHEN, SYDVKM. The CDR3 runs to 13 residues. The CDR3 spells CASSRDTGYTQYF. The CDR3 bases are TGTGCCAGCAGTCGCGACACAGGGTATACGCAGTATTTT. Full variable domain (outside the CDR3, taken from reference TRBV28 and TRBJ2-3): DVKVTQSSRYLVKRTGEKVFLECVQDMDHENMFWYRQDPGLGLRLIYFSYDVKMKEKGDIPEGYSVSREKKERFSLILESASTNQTSMYLCASSRDTGYTQYFGPGTRLTVL.

This clonotype was seen a handful of times. The chain recombines TRBV5-1 with TRBJ2-2, with 7 bases fitting TRBD1. V was pared by 2 bases and J by 6 bases, with 10 bases of the junction left unmatched. The length of the CDR3 is 16 residues. Germline-derived CDR1 and CDR2 are SGHRS and YFSETQ. The CDR3 DNA sequence: TGCGCCAGCAGCTTCCCTAGCCCGACAGGGCCCGGGGAGCTGTTTTTT. Translated, it gives CASSFPSPTGPGELFF.

This clonotype was observed a few times. V and J are TRBV29-1 and TRBJ1-1, with 8 bases identical to TRBD1. J was trimmed by 6 bases and V by 4 bases; bases with no gene match: 13. The CDR3 contains 15 residues. Germline CDR1 and CDR2: SQVTM and ANQGSEA. The DNA of the CDR3 is TGCAGCGTTGTACGCGACAGGGGCAAGAGGTCTGAAGCTTTCTTT. Amino acids: CSVVRDRGKRSEAFF.

There are many counts of this clonotype. CDR3: CASSWWGLNTEAFF. CDR3 in DNA: TGTGCCAGCAGCTGGTGGGGACTGAACACTGAAGCTTTCTTT. The chain is built from TRBV7-9 and TRBJ1-1; possibly TRBD1 for D (5 bases). V was pared by 4 bases and J by 0 bases, with 9 bases between. The CDR3 length is 14 residues. Germline V gene data show CDR1 as SEHNR and CDR2 as FQNEAQ (reference sequence). The full variable domain, its missing parts supplied by reference TRBV7-9 and TRBJ1-1, is DTGVSQNPRHKITKRGQNVTFRCDPISEHNRLYWYRQTLGQGPEFLTYFQNEAQLEKSRLLSDRFSAERPKGSFSTLEIQRTEQGDSAMYLCASSWWGLNTEAFFGQGTRLTVV.

Ten or more counts support this clonotype. This sequence joins TRBV24-1 and TRBJ2-5; 9 positions agree with TRBD1. Looked up from germline, CDR1 is KGHDR and CDR2 is SFDVKD. The J segment lost 5 bases and the V segment lost 3 bases, leaving 6 bases of the junction unmatched. There are 15 residues in the CDR3. The CDR3 DNA sequence: TGTGCCACCAGTGATACCGGGACAGGGTTGGAGACCCAGTACTTC. Its translation is CATSDTGTGLETQYF.